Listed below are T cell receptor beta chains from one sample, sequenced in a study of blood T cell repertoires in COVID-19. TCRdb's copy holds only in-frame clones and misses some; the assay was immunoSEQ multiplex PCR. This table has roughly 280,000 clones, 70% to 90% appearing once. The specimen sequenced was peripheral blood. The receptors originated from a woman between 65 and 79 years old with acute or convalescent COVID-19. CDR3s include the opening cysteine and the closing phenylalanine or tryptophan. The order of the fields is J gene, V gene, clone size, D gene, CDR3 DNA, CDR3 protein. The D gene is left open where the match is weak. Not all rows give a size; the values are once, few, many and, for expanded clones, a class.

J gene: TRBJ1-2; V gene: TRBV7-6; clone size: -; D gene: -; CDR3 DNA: TGTGCCAGCAGCCCGACGGAACAGGCCAACTATGGCTACACCTTC; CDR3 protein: CASSPTEQANYGYTF
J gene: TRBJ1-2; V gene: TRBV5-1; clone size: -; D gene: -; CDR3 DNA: TGCGCCAGCAGCTTGGGGGCCGGGGAACATGGCTACACCTTC; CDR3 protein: CASSLGAGEHGYTF
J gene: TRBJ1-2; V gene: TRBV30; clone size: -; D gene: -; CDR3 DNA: TGTGCCTGGAGTGTACTCGGAACAGGGAAAGGCTACACCTTC; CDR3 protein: CAWSVLGTGKGYTF
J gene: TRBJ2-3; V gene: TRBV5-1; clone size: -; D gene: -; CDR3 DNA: TGCGCCAGCAGCTCCGACAGTTACCCCACAGATACGCAGTATTTT; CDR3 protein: CASSSDSYPTDTQYF
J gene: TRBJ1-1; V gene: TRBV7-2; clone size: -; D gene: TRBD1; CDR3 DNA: TGTGCCAGCAGACCAGGGGGGAACACTGAAGCTTTCTTT; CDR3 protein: CASRPGGNTEAFF
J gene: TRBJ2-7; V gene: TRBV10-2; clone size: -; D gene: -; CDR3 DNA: TGCGCCAGCAGCGCGCCCTACGAGCAGTACTTC; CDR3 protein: CASSAPYEQYF
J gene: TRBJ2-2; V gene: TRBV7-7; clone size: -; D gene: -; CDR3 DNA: TGTGCCAGCAGCGTCGGGATGCGTGGTGGGGCCGGGGAGCTGTTTTTT; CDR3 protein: CASSVGMRGGAGELFF
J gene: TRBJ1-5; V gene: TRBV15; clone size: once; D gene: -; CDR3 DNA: TGTGCCACCAGCAGAGATCGGCAGGGCAATCAGCCCCAGCATTTT; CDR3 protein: CATSRDRQGNQPQHF
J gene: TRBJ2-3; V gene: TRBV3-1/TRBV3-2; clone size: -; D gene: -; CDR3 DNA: TGTGCCAGCAGCCATCTTGTCGGGGGGCCCCCAAATACGCAGTATTTT; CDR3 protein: CASSHLVGGPPNTQYF
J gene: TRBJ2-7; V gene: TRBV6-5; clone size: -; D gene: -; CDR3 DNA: TGTGCCATCGACAACATGGCCACTTCCCCCTACGAGCAGTACTTC; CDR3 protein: CAIDNMATSPYEQYF
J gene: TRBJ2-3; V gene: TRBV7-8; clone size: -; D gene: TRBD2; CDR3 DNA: TGTGCCAGCAGCTCCCGACTAGCGGGGAGACCCGGAGATACGCAGTATTTT; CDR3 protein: CASSSRLAGRPGDTQYF
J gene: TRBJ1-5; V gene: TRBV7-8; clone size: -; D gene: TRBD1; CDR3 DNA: TGTGCCAGCAGCTTAGATGAGGGGGCTCCTAGGCAGCCCCAGCATTTT; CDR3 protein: CASSLDEGAPRQPQHF
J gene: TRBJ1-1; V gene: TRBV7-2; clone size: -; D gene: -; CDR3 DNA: TGTGCCAGCAGTCGCGAGTTCCACACTGAAGCTTTCTTT; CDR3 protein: CASSREFHTEAFF
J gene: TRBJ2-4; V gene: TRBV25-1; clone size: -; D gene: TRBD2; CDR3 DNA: TGTGCCAGCACCCGGACGGGAGGAAACATTCAGTACTTC; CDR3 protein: CASTRTGGNIQYF
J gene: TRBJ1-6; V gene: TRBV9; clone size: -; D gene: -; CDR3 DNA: TGTGCCAGCAGCGTTAGTTATAATTCACCCCTCCACTTT; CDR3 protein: CASSVSYNSPLHF
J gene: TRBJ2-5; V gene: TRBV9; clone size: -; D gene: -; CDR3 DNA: TGTGCCAGCAGCGTACGGGAGGAGACCCAGTACTTC; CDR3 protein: CASSVREETQYF
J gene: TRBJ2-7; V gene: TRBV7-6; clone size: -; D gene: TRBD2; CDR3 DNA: TGTGCCAGCAGCGCCTCGGGCGGGAGGAGCGAGCAGTACTTC; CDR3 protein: CASSASGGRSEQYF
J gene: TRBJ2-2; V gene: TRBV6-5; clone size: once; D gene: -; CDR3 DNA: TGTGCCAGCAGCTGGACAGAGGACACCGGGGAGCTGTTTTTT; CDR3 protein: CASSWTEDTGELFF
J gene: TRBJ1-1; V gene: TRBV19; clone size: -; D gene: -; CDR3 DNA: TGTGCCAGTAAGAGCGCTATGAACACTGAAGCTTTCTTT; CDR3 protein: CASKSAMNTEAFF
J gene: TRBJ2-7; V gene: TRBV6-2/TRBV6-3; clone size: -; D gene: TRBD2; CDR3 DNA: TGTGCCAGCAGTTACGGCACTAGCGGGGGGGAAGAGCAGTACTTC; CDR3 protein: CASSYGTSGGEEQYF
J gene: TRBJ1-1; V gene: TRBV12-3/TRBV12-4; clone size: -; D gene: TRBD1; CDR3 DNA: TGTGCCAGCAGCGGACAGGTGAACACTGAAGCTTTCTTT; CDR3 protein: CASSGQVNTEAFF
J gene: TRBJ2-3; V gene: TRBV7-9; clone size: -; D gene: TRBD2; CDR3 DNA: TGTGCCAGCAGCCCGCTAGCGGGTACGCAGTATTTT; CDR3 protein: CASSPLAGTQYF
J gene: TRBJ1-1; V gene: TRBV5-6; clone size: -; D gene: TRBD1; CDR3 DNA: TGTGCCAGCAGCCGGACAGACAGGGTTGGGACTGAAGCTTTCTTT; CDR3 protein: CASSRTDRVGTEAFF
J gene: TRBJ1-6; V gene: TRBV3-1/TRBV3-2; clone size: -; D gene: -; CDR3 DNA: TGTGCCAGCAGCCAAGCCGGGGGGCGGTATTCACCCCTCCACTTT; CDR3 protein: CASSQAGGRYSPLHF
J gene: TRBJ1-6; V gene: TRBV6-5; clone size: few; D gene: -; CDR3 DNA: TGTGCCAGCAGTTATCGGGCGGAGGGTTCACCCCTCCACTTT; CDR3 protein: CASSYRAEGSPLHF
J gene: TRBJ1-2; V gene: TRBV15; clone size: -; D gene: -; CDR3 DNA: TGTGCCACCAGCAGAGACCGGGTGGAGGGCTACACCTTC; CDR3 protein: CATSRDRVEGYTF
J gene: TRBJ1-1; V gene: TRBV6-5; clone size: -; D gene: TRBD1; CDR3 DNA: TGTGCCAGCAGTTACTCAAGGGGGCAGGCTGAAGCTTTCTTT; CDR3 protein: CASSYSRGQAEAFF
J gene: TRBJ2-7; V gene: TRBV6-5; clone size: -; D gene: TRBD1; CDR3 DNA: TGTGCCAGCAGATTCGACAGGGCGTCCGAGCAGTACTTC; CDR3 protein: CASRFDRASEQYF
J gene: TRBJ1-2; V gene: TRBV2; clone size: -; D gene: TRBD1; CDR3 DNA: TGTGCCAGCAGGCCCGGGACAGGGGACAACTATGGCTACACCTTC; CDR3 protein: CASRPGTGDNYGYTF
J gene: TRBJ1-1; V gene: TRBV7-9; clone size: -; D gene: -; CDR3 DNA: TGTGCCAGCAGCCCACCTACCTTTTTAGCCACTGAAGCTTTCTTT; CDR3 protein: CASSPPTFLATEAFF
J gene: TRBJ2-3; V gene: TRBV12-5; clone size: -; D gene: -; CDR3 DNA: TGTGCTAGTGGTTTGACTCTAGGATCCGATACGCAGTATTTT; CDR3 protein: CASGLTLGSDTQYF
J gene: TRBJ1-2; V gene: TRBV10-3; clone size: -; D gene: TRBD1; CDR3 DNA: TGTGCCATCAGTGAGGCAGGGACAGGGGCCGATGGCTACACCTTC; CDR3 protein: CAISEAGTGADGYTF
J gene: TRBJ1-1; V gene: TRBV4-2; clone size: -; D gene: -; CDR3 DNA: TGTGCCAGCAGCCAAGATGGAGGGGACGCTGAAGCTTTCTTT; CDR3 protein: CASSQDGGDAEAFF
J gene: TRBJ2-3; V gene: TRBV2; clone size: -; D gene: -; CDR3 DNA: TGTGCCAGCAGTGAAGGGGGGGCAGATACGCAGTATTTT; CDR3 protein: CASSEGGADTQYF
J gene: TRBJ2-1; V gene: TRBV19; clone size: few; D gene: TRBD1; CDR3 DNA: TGTGCCAGTATTAGGCATACCGGGACAGGGGACAATGAGCAGTTCTTC; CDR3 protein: CASIRHTGTGDNEQFF
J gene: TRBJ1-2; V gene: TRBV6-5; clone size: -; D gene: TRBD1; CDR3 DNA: TGTGCCAGCAAGACAGGGGTTGGCTACACCTTC; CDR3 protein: CASKTGVGYTF
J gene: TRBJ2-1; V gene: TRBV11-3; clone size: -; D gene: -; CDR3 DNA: TGTGCCAGCAGCCCAGGGCCCAATGAGCAGTTCTTC; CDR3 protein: CASSPGPNEQFF
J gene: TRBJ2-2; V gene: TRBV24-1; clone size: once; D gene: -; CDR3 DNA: TGTGCCACCAGTGACGCTCGAGTGGAGACCAACACCGGGGAGCTGTTTTTT; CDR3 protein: CATSDARVETNTGELFF
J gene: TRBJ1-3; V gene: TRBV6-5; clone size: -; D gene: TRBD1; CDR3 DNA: TGTGCCAGCACCAGACAGGGTCCTGGAAACACCATATATTTT; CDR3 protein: CASTRQGPGNTIYF
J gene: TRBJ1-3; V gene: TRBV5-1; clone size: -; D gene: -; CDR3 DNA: TGCGCCAGCAGCCTTGACATTGGAAACACCATATATTTT; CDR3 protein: CASSLDIGNTIYF
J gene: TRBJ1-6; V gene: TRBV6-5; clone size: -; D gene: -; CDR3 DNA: TGTGCCAGCAGTTACTCGTCAGGGGAATCACCCCTCCACTTT; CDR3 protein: CASSYSSGESPLHF
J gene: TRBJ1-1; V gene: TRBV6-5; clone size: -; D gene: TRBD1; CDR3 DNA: TGTGCCAGCAGTCGCCCGGGACAGACGAACACTGAAGCTTTCTTT; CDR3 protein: CASSRPGQTNTEAFF
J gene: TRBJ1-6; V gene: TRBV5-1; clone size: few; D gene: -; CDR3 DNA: TGCGCCAGCAGCTTGGAGGGGAAATCACCCCTCCACTTT; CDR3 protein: CASSLEGKSPLHF
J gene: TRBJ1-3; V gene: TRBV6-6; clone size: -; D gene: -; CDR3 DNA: TGTGCCAGCAGCCCCGACAGGAGCTCTGGAAACACCATATATTTT; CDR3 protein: CASSPDRSSGNTIYF
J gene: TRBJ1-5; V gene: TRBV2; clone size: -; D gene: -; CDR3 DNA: TGTGCCAGCAGTGTTGGGGGGGGTGGCAATCAGCCCCAGCATTTT; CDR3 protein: CASSVGGGGNQPQHF
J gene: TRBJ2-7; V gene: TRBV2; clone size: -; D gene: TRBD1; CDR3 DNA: TGTGCCAGCGGTAGACAGGGGCAATACGAGCAGTACTTC; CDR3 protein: CASGRQGQYEQYF
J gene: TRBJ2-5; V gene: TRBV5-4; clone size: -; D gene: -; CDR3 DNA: TGTGCCAGCAGCTTGGTGTGGTCCGGGGAGACCCAGTACTTC; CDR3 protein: CASSLVWSGETQYF
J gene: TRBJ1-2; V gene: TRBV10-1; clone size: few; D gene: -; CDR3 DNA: TGCGCCAGCAGTGAGAATGGCGGGGGCACATCTAACTATGGCTACACCTTC; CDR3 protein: CASSENGGGTSNYGYTF
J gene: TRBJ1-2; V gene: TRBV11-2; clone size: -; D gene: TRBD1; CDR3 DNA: TGTGCCAGCGGCGCGGGACAGTACTATGGCTACACCTTC; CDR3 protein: CASGAGQYYGYTF
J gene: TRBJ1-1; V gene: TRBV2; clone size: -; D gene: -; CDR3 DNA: TGTGCCAGCAGTGATGGGGCAACTACCTTGAACACTGAAGCTTTCTTT; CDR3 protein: CASSDGATTLNTEAFF
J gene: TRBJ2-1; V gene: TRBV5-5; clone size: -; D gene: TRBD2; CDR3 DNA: TGTGCCAGCAGCTTGATGGGGGAGGGTGAGCAGTTCTTC; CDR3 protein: CASSLMGEGEQFF
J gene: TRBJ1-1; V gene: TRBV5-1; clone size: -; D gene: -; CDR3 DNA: TGCGCCAGCAGCCCTTCTCTTAACACTGAAGCTTTCTTT; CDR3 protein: CASSPSLNTEAFF
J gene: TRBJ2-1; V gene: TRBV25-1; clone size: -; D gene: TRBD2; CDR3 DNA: TGTGCCAGCGGCGGGACTAGCGGGGGGCCCTCCTACAATGAGCAGTTCTTC; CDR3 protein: CASGGTSGGPSYNEQFF
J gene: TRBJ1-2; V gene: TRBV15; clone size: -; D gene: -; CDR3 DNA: TGTGCCACCAGCGAGGTGACGGGCTACACCTTC; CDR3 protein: CATSEVTGYTF
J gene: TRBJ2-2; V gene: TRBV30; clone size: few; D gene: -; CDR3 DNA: TGTGCCTGGAGTGCGATAGGGGCCACCGGGGAGCTGTTTTTT; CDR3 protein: CAWSAIGATGELFF